The sample holds a few counts of the clone carrying this T cell receptor (beta chain). The sample originates from a study of T cells after yellow fever vaccination. TCRdb reprocessed the 5' RACE reads via MiXCR and lists one record per CDR3 protein. The sample contains about 340,000 distinct CDR3 sequences, about an eighth of which appear only once. This CDR3 is built from 16 residues. Per the germline V gene, CDR1 is MNHEY and CDR2 is SMNVEV (reference sequence). The J segment lost 7 bases and the V segment lost 2 bases, leaving 8 bases of the junction unmatched. This TCR was sampled from a man aged 18-30 years who received the YFV17D yellow fever vaccine. V gene TRBV27 combines with J gene TRBJ1-6, with TRBD1 matching over 7 bases. This sample comprised CD4+ T cells sorted from PBMCs, obtained 15 days after the yellow fever booster vaccination. The CDR3 nucleotides are TGTGCCAGCAGTTTAAGATCGGGACAGCGAAATTCACCCCTCCACTTT. Its protein is CASSLRSGQRNSPLHF.